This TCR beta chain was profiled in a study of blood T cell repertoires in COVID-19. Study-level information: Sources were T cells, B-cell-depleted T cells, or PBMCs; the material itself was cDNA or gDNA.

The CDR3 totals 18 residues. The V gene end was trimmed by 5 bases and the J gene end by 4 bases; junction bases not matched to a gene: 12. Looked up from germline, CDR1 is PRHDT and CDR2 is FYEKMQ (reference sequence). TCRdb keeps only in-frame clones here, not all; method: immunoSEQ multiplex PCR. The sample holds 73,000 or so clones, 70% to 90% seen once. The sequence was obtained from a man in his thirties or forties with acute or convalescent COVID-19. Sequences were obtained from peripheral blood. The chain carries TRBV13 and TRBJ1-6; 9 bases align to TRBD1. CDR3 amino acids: CASSTDGMTGGYNSPLHF. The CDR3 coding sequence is TGTGCCAGCAGCACCGATGGGATGACAGGGGGATATAATTCACCCCTCCACTTT.